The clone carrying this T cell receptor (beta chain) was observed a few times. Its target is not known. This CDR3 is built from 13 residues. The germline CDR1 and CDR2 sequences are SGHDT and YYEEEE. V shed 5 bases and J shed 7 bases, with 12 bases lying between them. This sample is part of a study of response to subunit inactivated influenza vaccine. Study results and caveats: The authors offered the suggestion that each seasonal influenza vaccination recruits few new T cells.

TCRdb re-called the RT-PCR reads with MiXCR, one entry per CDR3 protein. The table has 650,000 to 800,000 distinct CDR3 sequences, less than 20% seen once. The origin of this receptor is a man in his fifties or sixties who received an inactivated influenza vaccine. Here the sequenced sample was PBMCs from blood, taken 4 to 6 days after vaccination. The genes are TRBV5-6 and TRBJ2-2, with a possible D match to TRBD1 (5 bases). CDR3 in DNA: TGTGCCAGCAGTCTCCAGGGAAACGGGGAGCTGTTTTTT. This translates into CASSLQGNGELFF.